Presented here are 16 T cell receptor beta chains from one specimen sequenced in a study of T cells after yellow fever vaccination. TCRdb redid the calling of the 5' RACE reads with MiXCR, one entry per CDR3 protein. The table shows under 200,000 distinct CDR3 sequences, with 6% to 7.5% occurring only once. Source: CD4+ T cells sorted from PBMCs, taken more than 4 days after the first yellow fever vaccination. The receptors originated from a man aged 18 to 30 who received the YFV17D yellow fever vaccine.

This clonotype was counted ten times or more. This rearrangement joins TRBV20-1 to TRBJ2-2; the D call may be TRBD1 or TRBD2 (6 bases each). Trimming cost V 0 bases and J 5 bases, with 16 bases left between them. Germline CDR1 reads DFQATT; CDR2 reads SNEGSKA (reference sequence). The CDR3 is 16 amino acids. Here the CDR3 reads CSARDRRRGMTGELFF. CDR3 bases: TGCAGTGCTAGAGATCGTAGGAGGGGGATGACCGGGGAGCTGTTTTTT.

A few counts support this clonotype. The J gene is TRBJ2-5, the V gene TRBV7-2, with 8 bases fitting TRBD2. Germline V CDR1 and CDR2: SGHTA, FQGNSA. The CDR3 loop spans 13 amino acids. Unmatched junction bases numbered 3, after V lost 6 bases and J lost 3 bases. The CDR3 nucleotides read TGTGCCAGCAGGACACTAGCGGAAGAGACCCAGTACTTC. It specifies CASRTLAEETQYF.

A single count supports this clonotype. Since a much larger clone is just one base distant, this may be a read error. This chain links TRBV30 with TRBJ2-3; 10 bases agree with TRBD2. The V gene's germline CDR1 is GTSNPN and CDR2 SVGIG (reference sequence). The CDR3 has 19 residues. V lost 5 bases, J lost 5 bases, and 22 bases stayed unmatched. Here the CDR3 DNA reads TGTGCCTGGGTCCCACCATCAAAACTAGCGGGGCTTTGTGGAGATACGCAGTATTTT. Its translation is CAWVPPSKLAGLCGDTQYF.

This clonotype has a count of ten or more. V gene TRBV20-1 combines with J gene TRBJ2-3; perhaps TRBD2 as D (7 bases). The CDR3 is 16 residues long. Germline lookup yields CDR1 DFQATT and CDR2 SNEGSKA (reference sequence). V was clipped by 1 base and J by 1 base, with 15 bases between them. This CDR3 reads CSARARGGFRTDTQYF. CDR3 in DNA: TGCAGTGCTAGAGCGAGGGGGGGCTTTCGCACAGATACGCAGTATTTT.

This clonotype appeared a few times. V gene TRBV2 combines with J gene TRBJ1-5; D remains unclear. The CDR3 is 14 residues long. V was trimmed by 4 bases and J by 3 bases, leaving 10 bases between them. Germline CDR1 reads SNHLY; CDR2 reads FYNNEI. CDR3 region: CASSAEPNNQPQHF. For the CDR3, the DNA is TGTGCCAGCAGTGCAGAGCCTAACAATCAGCCCCAGCATTTT.

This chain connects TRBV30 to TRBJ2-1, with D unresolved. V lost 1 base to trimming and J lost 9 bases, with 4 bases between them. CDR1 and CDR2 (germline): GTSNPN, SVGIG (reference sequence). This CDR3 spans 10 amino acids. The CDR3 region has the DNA TGTGCCTGGAGTGCTGGTGAGCAGTTCTTC. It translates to CAWSAGEQFF.

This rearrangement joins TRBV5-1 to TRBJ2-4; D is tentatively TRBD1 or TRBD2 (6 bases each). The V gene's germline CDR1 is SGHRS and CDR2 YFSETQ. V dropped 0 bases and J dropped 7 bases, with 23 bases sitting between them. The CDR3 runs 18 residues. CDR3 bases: TGCGCCAGCAGCTTGGCCTTCGGGGGCCCCAGCTCAGGGAACATTCAGTACTTC. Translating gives CASSLAFGGPSSGNIQYF. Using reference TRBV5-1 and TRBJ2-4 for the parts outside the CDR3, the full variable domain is KAGVTQTPRYLIKTRGQQVTLSCSPISGHRSVSWYQQTPGQGLQFLFEYFSETQRNKGNFPGRFSGRQFSNSRSEMNVSTLELGDSALYLCASSLAFGGPSSGNIQYFGAGTRLSVL.

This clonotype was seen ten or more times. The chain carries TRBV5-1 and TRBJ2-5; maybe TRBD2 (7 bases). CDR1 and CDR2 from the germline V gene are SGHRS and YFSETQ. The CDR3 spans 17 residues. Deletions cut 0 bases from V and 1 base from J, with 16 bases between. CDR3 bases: TGCGCCAGCAGCTTGGCCTTCGCGGGGGCCCTCCAAGAGACCCAGTACTTC. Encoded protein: CASSLAFAGALQETQYF. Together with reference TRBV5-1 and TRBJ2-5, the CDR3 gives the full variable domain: KAGVTQTPRYLIKTRGQQVTLSCSPISGHRSVSWYQQTPGQGLQFLFEYFSETQRNKGNFPGRFSGRQFSNSRSEMNVSTLELGDSALYLCASSLAFAGALQETQYFGPGTRLLVL.

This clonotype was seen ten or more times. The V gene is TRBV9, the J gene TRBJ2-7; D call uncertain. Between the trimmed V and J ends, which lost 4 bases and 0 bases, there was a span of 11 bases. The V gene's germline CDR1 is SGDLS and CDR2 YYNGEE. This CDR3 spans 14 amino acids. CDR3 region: CASSFSSSSYEQYF. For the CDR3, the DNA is TGTGCCAGCAGCTTTTCTAGTAGCTCCTACGAGCAGTACTTC.

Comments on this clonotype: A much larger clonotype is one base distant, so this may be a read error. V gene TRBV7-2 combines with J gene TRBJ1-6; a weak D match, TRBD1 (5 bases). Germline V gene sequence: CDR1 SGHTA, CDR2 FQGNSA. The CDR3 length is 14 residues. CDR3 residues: CAGSGNRWNSPLHF. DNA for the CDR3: TGTGCCGGCAGCGGAAACAGGTGGAATTCACCCCTCCACTTT.

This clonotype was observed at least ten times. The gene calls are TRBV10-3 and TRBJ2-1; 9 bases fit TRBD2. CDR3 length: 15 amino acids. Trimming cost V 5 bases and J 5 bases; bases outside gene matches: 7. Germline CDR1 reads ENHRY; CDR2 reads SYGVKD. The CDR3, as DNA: TGTGCCATCAGTAATCTAGCGGGACCGAACAATGAGCAGTTCTTC. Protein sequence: CAISNLAGPNNEQFF.

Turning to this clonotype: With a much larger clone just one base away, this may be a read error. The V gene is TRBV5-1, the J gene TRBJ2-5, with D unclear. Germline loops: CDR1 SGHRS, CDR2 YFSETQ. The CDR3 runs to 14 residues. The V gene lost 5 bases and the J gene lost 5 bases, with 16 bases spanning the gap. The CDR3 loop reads CASRRSSALETQYF. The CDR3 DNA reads TGCGCCAGCAGACGATCGTCGGCCCTTGAGACCCAGTACTTC.

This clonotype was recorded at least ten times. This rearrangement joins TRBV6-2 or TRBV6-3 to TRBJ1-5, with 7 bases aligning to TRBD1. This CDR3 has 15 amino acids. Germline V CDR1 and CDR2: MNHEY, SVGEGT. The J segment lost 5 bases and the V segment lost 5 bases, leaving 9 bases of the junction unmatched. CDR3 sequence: CASSPGLRGDQPQHF. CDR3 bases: TGTGCCAGCAGTCCGGGACTCAGGGGGGATCAGCCCCAGCATTTT.

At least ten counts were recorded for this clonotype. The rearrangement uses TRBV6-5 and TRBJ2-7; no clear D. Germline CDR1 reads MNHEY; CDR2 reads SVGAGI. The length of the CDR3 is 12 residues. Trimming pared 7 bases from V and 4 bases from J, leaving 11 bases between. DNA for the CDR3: TGTGCCAGCATTAACCCTCGGTACGAGCAGTACTTC. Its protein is CASINPRYEQYF.

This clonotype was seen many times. CDR3: CSAREEWQQETQYF. The CDR3 DNA reads as TGCAGTGCTAGAGAGGAATGGCAGCAAGAGACCCAGTACTTC. The V call is TRBV20-1, the J call TRBJ2-5, with no clear D. V lost 0 bases to trimming and J lost 2 bases, with 10 bases between them. CDR3 length equals 14 residues. CDR1 and CDR2 (germline): DFQATT, SNEGSKA (reference sequence).

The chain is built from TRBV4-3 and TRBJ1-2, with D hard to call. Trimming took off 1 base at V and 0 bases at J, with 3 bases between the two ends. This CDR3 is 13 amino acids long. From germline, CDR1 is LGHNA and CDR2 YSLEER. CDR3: CASSQGTNYGYTF. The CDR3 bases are TGCGCCAGCAGCCAAGGAACTAACTATGGCTACACCTTC.